This TCR beta chain was identified in a study of a mutant IDH1 vaccine in newly diagnosed glioma. Study summary: With temozolomide cycles, or 4-6 weeks after radiotherapy alone, vaccination was started. Patients arrived already treated with radiotherapy, temozolomide, or both, most having had both.

Repertoires were generated with immunoSEQ multiplex PCR, while TCRdb's copy carries only in-frame clones and drops some. This table has 60,000 or so clones, 65% to 90% appearing once. In regard to this clone: Its antigen remains unidentified.

Stated time point: week 5, during vaccination. Every vaccination contained 300 ug of the mutant IDH1 20-mer peptide and was paired with topical imiquimod. In every donor, the tumor was a new WHO grade 3 or 4 IDH1-mutant, ATRX-lost astrocytoma. The V and J ends lost 6 bases and 5 bases respectively, with 22 bases between them. Per germline, CDR1 SQVTM and CDR2 ANQGSEA. The CDR3 extends over 15 amino acids. The TCR sequence derives from a woman aged 18-30 years with glioma. Some clones in this sample may be carry-over from other donors' samples. The chain is built from TRBV29-1 and TRBJ2-5, with D maybe TRBD1 (5 bases). The sequences come from PBMCs, collected from a glioma patient whose treatment included an IDH1 peptide vaccine. CDR3 nucleotide sequence: TGCAGCGTAAGAGACAGCATCGCGTGGCTGGAGACCCAGTACTTC. Translated, it gives CSVRDSIAWLETQYF.